The source of this T cell receptor (beta chain) is a study of neurological immune-mediated disorders. The study's findings and limits: No CDR3 amino acid sequences were shared by expanded clones across subjects, suggesting private repertoires in all groups. Clinical and MRI features did not associate with the cluster found in multiple sclerosis patients.

Per germline, CDR1 SGHTA and CDR2 FQGNSA. With V trimmed by 3 bases and J by 6 bases, 6 bases remained unmatched. The CDR3 contains 14 residues. A single run covered 15-18 subjects with over 160 million TCR-beta sequences. TCRdb re-called the 5' RACE reads through MiXCR, storing one row per CDR3 protein. The sample consists of around 70,000 distinct CDR3 sequences, more than 3% of them appearing once. This clonotype has a count of ten or more. Antigen specificity is unknown. Sequenced sample: PBMCs. The chain recombines TRBV7-2 with TRBJ2-3; 7 bases match TRBD2. The TCR was taken from a woman in her forties or fifties with multiple sclerosis. CDR3 amino acids: CASSLGGDGDTQYF. For the CDR3, the DNA is TGTGCCAGCAGCTTGGGAGGGGATGGGGATACGCAGTATTTT.